This T cell receptor (delta chain) was sequenced during a study of gamma-delta chains in newborns, infants, children. At the level of the study: Microbial exposure reportedly drives polyclonal innate γδ T cell expansion after birth.

In this sample, this clone is medium-sized. Germline assignment: CDR1 GEAIGNYY and CDR2 EKD. The CDR3 covers 17 residues. V lost 1 base to trimming and J lost 0 bases, with 9 bases between them. TCRdb reanalysed the reads with CATT. The table has approximately 11,000 delta-chain clones, 9% to 10% seen once; the top ten hold about 9.3%. The sequenced sample was blood. The receptor was isolated from a child who was a newborn, infant or young child, either healthy, febrile or measles-vaccinated (not recorded which). This chain uses TRDV2 with TRDJ3; D unclear. CDR3 nucleotides: TGTGCCTGTGACACTATGGACGGCTCCTGGGACACCCGACAGATGTTTTTC. It translates to CACDTMDGSWDTRQMFF.